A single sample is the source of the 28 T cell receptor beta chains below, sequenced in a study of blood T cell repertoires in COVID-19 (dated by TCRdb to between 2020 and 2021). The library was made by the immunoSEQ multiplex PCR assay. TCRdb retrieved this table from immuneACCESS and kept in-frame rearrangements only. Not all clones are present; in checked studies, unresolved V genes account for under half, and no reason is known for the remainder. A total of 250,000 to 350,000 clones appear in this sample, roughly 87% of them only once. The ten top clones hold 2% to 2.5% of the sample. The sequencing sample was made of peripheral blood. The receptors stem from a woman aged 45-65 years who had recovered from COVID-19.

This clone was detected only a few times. CDR3 sequence reads: CASSGGIGSGNTIYF. The CDR3 nucleotides are TGTGCCAGCAGTGGTGGTATCGGCTCTGGAAACACCATATATTTT. This chain uses TRBV25-1 with TRBJ1-3; D is unresolved. V gave up 4 bases and J gave up 0 bases, with 10 bases separating them. The CDR3 is made up of 15 amino acids. Germline V CDR1 and CDR2: MGHDK, SYGVNS.

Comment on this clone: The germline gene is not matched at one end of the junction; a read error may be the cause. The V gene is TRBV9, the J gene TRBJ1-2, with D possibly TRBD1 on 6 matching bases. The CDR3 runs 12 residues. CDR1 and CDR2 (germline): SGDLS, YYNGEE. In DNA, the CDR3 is TGTGCCAGCAGCGTATACGGCGGACAGCCTCTCTTC. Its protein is CASSVYGGQPLF.

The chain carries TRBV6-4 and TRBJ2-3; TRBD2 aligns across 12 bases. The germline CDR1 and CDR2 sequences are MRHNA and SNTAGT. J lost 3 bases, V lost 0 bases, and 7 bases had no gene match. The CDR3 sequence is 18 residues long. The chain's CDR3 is CASSDSPLAGGRTDTQYF. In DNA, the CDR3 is TGTGCCAGCAGTGACTCGCCGCTAGCGGGGGGGCGAACAGATACGCAGTATTTT.

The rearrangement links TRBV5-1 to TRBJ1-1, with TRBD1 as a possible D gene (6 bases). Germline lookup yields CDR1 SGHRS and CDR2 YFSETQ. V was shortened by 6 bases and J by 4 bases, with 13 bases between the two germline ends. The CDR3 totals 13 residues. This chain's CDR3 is CASTQGRGTEAFF. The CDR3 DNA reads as TGCGCCAGCACACAGGGTCGGGGCACTGAAGCTTTCTTT.

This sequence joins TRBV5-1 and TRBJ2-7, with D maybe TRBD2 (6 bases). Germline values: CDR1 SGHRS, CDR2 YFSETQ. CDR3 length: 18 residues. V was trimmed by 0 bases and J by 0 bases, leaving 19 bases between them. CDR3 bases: TGCGCCAGCAGCTTGGGCCCAGGGAGGAAATTTGTCTCCTACGAGCAGTACTTC. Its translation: CASSLGPGRKFVSYEQYF.

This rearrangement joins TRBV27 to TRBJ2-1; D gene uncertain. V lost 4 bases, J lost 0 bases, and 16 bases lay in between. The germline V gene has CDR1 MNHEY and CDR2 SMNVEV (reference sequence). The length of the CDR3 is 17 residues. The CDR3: CASSSQIRQSSYNEQFF. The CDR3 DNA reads TGTGCCAGCAGTTCTCAGATTCGTCAAAGCTCCTACAATGAGCAGTTCTTC.

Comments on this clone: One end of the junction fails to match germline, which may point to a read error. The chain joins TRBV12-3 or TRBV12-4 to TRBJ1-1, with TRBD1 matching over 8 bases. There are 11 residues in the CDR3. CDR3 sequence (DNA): TGTGCCAGCAGTACCCGGACAGGGCGACTCTTT. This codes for CASSTRTGRLF.

CDR3 loop: CASIMNTEAFF. CDR3 DNA sequence: TGTGCCAGCATCATGAACACTGAAGCTTTCTTT. The rearrangement joins TRBV28 to TRBJ1-1; D uncertain. This CDR3 region has 11 residues. Trimming cost V 7 bases and J 0 bases, with 3 bases left between them. CDR1 MDHEN and CDR2 SYDVKM come from the germline V gene.

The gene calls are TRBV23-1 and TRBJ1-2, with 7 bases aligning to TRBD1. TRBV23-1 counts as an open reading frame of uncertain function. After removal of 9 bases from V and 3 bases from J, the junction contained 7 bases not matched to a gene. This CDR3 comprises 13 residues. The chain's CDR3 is CARAQDRHYGYTF. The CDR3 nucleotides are TGCGCCAGGGCCCAGGACAGGCACTATGGCTACACCTTC.

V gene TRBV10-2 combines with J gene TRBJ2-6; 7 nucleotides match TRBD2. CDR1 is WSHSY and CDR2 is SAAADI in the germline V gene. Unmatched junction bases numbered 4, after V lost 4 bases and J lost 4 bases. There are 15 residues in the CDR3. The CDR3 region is CASSGEGRGANVLTF. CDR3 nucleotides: TGCGCCAGCAGTGGGGAGGGACGAGGGGCCAACGTCCTGACTTTC.

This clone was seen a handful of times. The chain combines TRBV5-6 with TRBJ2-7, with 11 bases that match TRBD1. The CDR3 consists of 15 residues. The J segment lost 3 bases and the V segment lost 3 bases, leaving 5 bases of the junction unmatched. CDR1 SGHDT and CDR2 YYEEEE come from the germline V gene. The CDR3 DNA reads TGTGCCAGCAGCTCCGGACAGGGGGCAGGCTACGAGCAGTACTTC. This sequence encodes CASSSGQGAGYEQYF.

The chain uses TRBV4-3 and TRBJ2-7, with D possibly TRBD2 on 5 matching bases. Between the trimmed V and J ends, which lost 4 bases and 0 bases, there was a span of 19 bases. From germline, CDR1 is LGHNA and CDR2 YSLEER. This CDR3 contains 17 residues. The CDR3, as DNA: TGCGCCAGCAGCCTGCCTAACCCGGGGTCGAGCTCCTACGAGCAGTACTTC. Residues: CASSLPNPGSSSYEQYF.

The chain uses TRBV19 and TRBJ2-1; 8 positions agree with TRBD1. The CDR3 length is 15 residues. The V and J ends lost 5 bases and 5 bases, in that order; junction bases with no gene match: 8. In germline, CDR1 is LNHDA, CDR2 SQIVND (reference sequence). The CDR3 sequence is CASSGIGTGHNEQFF. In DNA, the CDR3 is TGTGCCAGTAGTGGGATAGGGACAGGCCACAATGAGCAGTTCTTC.

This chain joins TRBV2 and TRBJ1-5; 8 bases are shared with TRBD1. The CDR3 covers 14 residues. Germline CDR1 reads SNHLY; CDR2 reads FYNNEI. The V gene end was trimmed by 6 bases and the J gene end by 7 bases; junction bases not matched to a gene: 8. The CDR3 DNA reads TGTGCCAGCAGGTCAGACAGGGGAGGACAGCCCCAGCATTTT. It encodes CASRSDRGGQPQHF. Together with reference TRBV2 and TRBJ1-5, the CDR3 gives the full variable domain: EPEVTQTPSHQVTQMGQEVILRCVPISNHLYFYWYRQILGQKVEFLVSFYNNEISEKSEIFDDQFSVERPDGSNFTLKIRSTKLEDSAMYFCASRSDRGGQPQHFGDGTRLSIL.

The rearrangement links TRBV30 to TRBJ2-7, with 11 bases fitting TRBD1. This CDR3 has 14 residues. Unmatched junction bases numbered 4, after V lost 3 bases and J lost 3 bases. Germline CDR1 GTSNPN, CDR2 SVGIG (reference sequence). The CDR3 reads CAWSQGTGGYEQYF. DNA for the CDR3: TGTGCCTGGAGCCAAGGGACAGGGGGCTACGAGCAGTACTTC.

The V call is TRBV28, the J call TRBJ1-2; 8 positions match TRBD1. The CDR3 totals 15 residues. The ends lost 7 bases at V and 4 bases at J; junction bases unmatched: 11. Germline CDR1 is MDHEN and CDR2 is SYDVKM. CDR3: CASNSGGALSYGYTF. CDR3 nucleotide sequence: TGTGCCAGCAACTCAGGGGGCGCCTTGAGCTATGGCTACACCTTC.

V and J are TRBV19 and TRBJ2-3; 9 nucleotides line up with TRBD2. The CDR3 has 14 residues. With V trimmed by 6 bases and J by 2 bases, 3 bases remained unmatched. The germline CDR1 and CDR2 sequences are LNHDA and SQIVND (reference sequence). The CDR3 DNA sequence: TGTGCCAGTAGAGCTAGCGGGGACACAGATACGCAGTATTTT. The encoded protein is CASRASGDTDTQYF.

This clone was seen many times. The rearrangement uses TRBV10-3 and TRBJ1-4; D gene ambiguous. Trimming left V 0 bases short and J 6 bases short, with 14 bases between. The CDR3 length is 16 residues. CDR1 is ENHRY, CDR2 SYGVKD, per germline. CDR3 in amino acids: CAISESTYKNDEKLFF. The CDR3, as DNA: TGTGCCATCAGTGAGTCGACTTACAAGAACGATGAAAAACTGTTTTTT.

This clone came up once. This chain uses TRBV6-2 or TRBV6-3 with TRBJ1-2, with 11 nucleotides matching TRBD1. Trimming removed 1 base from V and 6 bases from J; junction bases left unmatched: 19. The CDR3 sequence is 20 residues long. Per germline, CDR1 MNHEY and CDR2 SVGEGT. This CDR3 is CASSYFVHRDRGSPVDGYTF. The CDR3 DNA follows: TGTGCCAGCAGTTACTTCGTGCACCGGGACAGGGGGTCCCCCGTCGATGGCTACACCTTC.

The CDR3 bases are TGTGCCAGCGCGGACAGAGATAATTCACCCCTCCACTTT. This gives the protein CASADRDNSPLHF. This chain links TRBV2 with TRBJ1-6; TRBD1 might be the D (6 bases). Trimming took 8 bases from V and 5 from J, leaving 10 bases between them. This CDR3 region has 13 residues. Germline lookup yields CDR1 SNHLY and CDR2 FYNNEI.

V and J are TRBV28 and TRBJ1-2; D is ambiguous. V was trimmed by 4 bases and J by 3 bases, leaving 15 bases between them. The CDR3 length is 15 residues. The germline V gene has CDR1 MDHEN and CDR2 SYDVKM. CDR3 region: CASSSFGSGDYGYTF. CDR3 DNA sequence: TGTGCCAGCAGTTCATTCGGTTCGGGTGACTATGGCTACACCTTC.

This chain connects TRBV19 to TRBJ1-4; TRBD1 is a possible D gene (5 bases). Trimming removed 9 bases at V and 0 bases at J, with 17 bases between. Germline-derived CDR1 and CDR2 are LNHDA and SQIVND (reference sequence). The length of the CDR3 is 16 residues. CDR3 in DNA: TGTGCCAGCCAAAACGTGCGGGGGGCAACTAATGAAAAACTGTTTTTT. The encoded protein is CASQNVRGATNEKLFF.

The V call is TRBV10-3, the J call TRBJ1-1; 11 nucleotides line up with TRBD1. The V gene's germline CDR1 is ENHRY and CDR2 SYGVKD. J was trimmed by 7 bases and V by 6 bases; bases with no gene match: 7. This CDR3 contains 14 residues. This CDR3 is CAIRLGQGAVEAFF. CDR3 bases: TGTGCCATCAGACTAGGACAGGGGGCGGTTGAAGCTTTCTTT.

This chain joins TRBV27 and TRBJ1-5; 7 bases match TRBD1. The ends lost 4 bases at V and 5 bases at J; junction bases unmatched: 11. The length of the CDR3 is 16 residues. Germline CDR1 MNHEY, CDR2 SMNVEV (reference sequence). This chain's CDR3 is CASSSTPGGGDQPQHF. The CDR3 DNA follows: TGTGCCAGCAGTTCTACGCCGGGAGGGGGCGATCAGCCCCAGCATTTT.

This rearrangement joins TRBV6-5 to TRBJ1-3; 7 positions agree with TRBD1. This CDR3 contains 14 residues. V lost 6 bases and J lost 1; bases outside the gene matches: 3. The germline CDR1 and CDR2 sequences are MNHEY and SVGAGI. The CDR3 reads CASRSGGSGNTIYF. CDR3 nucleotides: TGTGCCAGCAGGTCAGGGGGTTCTGGAAACACCATATATTTT.

The CDR3 is CASSPRPPPSTDTQYF. Here the CDR3 DNA reads TGTGCCAGCTCACCGCGGCCCCCGCCTAGCACAGATACGCAGTATTTT. The chain uses TRBV18 and TRBJ2-3; D not resolved. The germline CDR1 and CDR2 sequences are KGHSH and LQKENI. The CDR3 runs 16 residues. With 3 bases removed from V and 0 bases from J, the gap between germline ends came to 13 bases. Supplemented by reference TRBV18 and TRBJ2-3, the full variable domain reads NAGVMQNPRHLVRRRGQEARLRCSPMKGHSHVYWYRQLPEEGLKFMVYLQKENIIDESGMPKERFSAEFPKEGPSILRIQQVVRGDSAAYFCASSPRPPPSTDTQYFGPGTRLTVL.

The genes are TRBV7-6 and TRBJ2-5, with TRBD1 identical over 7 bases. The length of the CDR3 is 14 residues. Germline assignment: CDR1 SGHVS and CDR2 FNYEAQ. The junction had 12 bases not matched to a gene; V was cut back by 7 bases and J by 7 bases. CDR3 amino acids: CASTVTGELGTQYF. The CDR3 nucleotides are TGTGCCAGCACCGTCACAGGGGAATTAGGGACCCAGTACTTC.

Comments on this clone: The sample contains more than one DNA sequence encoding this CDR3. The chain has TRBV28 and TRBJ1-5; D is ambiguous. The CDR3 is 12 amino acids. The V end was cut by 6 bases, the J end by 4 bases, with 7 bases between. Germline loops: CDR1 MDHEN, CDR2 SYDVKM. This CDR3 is CASSLRNQPQHF. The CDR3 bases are TGTGCCAGCAGCCTCAGGAATCAGCCCCAGCATTTT.